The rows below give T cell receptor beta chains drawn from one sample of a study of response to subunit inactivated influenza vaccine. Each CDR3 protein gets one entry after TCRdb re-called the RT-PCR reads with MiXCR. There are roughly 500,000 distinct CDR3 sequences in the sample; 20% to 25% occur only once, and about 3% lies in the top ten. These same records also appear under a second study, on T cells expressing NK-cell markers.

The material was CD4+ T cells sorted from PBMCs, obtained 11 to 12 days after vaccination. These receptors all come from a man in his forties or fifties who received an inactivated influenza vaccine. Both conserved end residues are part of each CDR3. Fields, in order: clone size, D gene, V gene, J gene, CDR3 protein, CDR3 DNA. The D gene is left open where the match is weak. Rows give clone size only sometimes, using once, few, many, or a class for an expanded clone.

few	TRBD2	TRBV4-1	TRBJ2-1	CASSPVAGGNEQFF	TGCGCCAGCAGCCCTGTAGCGGGGGGGAATGAGCAGTTCTTC
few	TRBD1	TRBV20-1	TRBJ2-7	CSASDRGESYEQYF	TGCAGTGCTTCGGACAGGGGTGAGAGCTACGAGCAGTACTTC
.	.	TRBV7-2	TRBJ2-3	CASSVAPSSARTQYF	TGTGCCAGCAGCGTCGCTCCATCCTCCGCTCGAACGCAGTATTTT
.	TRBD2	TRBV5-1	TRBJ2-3	CASSASGTSTDTQYF	TGCGCCAGCAGCGCAAGCGGGACTAGCACAGATACGCAGTATTTT
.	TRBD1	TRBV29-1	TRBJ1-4	CSVGQGATNEKLFF	TGCAGCGTAGGACAGGGGGCAACTAATGAAAAACTGTTTTTT
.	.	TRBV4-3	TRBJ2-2	CASSQDGRGFTGELFF	TGCGCCAGCAGCCAAGACGGTCGAGGGTTCACCGGGGAGCTGTTTTTT
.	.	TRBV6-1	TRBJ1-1	CASSQTGHSTEAFF	TGTGCCAGCAGCCAAACGGGACACTCCACTGAAGCTTTCTTT
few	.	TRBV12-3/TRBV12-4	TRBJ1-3	CASSATFSSGNTIYF	TGTGCCAGCAGTGCCACTTTTAGCTCTGGAAACACCATATATTTT
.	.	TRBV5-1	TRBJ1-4	CASSLDYEKLFF	TGCGCCAGCAGCTTGGATTACGAAAAACTGTTTTTT
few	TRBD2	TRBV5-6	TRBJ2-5	CASSPKGSGGFQETQYF	TGTGCCAGCAGCCCCAAAGGTAGCGGGGGATTCCAAGAGACCCAGTACTTC
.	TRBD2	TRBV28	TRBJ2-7	CASSFSGVFYEQYF	TGTGCCAGCAGTTTCAGCGGGGTTTTCTACGAGCAGTACTTC
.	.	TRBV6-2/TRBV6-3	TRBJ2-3	CASSYTGSTDTQYF	TGTGCCAGCAGTTACACGGGGAGCACAGATACGCAGTATTTT
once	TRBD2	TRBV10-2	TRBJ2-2	CASNLAGGNTGELFF	TGCGCCAGCAACCTTGCGGGGGGGAACACCGGGGAGCTGTTTTTT
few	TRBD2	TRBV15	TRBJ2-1	CATSRDPGLAYNEQFF	TGTGCCACCAGCAGAGATCCGGGACTAGCTTACAATGAGCAGTTCTTC
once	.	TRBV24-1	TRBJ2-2	CATSVLTGELFF	TGTGCCACCAGTGTTCTCACCGGGGAGCTGTTTTTT
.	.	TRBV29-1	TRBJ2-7	CSGILSYEQYF	TGCAGCGGAATACTTTCCTACGAGCAGTACTTC
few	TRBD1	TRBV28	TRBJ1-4	CASSSGQGKKEKLFF	TGTGCCAGCAGTTCTGGACAGGGGAAGAAGGAAAAACTGTTTTTT
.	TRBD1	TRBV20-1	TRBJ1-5	CSAVGTGNQPQHF	TGCAGTGCTGTCGGGACAGGCAATCAGCCCCAGCATTTT
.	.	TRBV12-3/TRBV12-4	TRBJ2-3	CASSLSRDPGFDTQYF	TGTGCCAGCAGTTTAAGTCGGGACCCAGGGTTCGATACGCAGTATTTT
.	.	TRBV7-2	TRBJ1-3	CASSLGAIGNTIYF	TGTGCCAGCAGCTTAGGTGCTATCGGAAACACCATATATTTT
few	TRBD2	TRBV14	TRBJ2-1	CASSRTGTSGGGPYNEQFF	TGTGCCAGCAGCCGAACCGGGACTAGCGGGGGCGGACCCTACAATGAGCAGTTCTTC
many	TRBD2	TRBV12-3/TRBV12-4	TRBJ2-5	CASSLGGSGETQYF	TGCGCCAGCAGCTTGGGGGGGAGTGGAGAGACCCAGTACTTC
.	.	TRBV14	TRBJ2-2	CASSHLANTGELFF	TGTGCCAGCAGCCACCTCGCGAACACCGGGGAGCTGTTTTTT
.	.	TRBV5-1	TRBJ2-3	CASGRTGGTDTQYF	TGCGCCAGCGGCCGTACGGGTGGCACAGATACGCAGTATTTT
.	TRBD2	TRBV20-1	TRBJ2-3	CSAPPGTSGGADTQYF	TGCAGTGCTCCCCCTGGGACTAGCGGGGGTGCAGATACGCAGTATTTT
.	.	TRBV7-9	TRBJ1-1	CASSPRRAPSEAFF	TGTGCCAGCAGCCCTAGAAGGGCCCCCTCTGAAGCTTTCTTT
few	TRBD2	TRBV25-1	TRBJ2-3	CASTPLAGFTDTQYF	TGTGCCAGCACCCCACTAGCGGGATTTACAGATACGCAGTATTTT
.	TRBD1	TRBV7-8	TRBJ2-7	CASSSREGAGYEQYF	TGTGCCAGCAGCTCTAGAGAGGGGGCGGGCTACGAGCAGTACTTC
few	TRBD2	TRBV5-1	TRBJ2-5	CASSIGTSGTQETQYF	TGCGCCAGCAGCATTGGGACTAGCGGGACTCAAGAGACCCAGTACTTC
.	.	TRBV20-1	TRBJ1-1	CSASRGRLNTEAFF	TGCAGTGCTAGCCGCGGACGGCTGAACACTGAAGCTTTCTTT
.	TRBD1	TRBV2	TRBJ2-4	CASSEVAGTGWKNIQYF	TGTGCCAGCAGTGAAGTAGCCGGGACAGGGTGGAAAAACATTCAGTACTTC
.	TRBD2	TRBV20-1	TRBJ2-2	CSAKRESGGELFF	TGCAGTGCTAAGCGGGAATCCGGCGGGGAGCTGTTTTTT
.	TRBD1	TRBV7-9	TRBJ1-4	CASSFPGQGASEKLFF	TGTGCCAGCAGCTTTCCCGGACAGGGGGCTTCTGAAAAACTGTTTTTT
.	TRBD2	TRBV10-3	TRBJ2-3	CATLTTSGGADTQYF	TGTGCCACCCTGACAACTAGCGGGGGGGCAGATACGCAGTATTTT
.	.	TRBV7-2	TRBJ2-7	CASSLRGRSGNEQYF	TGTGCCAGCAGCTTACGGGGTCGGAGTGGAAACGAGCAGTACTTC
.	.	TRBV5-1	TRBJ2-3	CASSPVRSDTQYF	TGCGCCAGCAGCCCAGTCAGATCAGATACGCAGTATTTT
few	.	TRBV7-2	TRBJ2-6	CASSRDISGANVLTF	TGTGCCAGCAGCCGGGACATCTCTGGGGCCAACGTCCTGACTTTC
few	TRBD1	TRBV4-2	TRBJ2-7	CASSQFRDSSSYEQYF	TGTGCCAGCAGCCAATTTAGGGACAGTAGCTCCTACGAGCAGTACTTC
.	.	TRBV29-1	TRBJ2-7	CSAMDRFSYEQYF	TGCAGCGCCATGGACAGATTTTCCTACGAGCAGTACTTC
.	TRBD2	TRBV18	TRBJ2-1	CASSPGLASNEQFF	TGTGCCAGCTCGCCGGGACTAGCTTCCAATGAGCAGTTCTTC
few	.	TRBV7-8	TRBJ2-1	CASSLVDTVREQFF	TGTGCCAGCAGCTTAGTAGACACTGTACGGGAGCAGTTCTTC
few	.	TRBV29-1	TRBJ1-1	CSVLRHGRGMNTEAFF	TGCAGCGTCCTTCGGCACGGCAGGGGCATGAACACTGAAGCTTTCTTT
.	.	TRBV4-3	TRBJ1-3	CASSQGGGFTGNTIYF	TGCGCCAGCAGCCAAGGAGGGGGATTTACCGGAAACACCATATATTTT
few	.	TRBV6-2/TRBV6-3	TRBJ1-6	CASSYPRPNSPLHF	TGTGCCAGCAGTTACCCAAGGCCGAATTCACCCCTCCACTTT
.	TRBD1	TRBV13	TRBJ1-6	CASSFSDRVRGPLHF	TGTGCCAGCAGCTTCTCGGACAGGGTAAGAGGACCCCTCCACTTT
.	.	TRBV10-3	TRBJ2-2	CAISESGRVNTGELFF	TGTGCCATCAGTGAGTCCGGCAGGGTTAACACCGGGGAGCTGTTTTTT
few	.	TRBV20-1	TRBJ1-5	CSARSGREPQHF	TGCAGTGCTAGATCCGGAAGAGAGCCCCAGCATTTT
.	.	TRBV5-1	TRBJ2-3	CASSGGALSATDTQYF	TGCGCCAGCAGCGGGGGGGCCCTATCAGCCACAGATACGCAGTATTTT
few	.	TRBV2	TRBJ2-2	CASSVSGLAGELFF	TGTGCCAGCAGTGTATCAGGGCTCGCCGGGGAGCTGTTTTTT
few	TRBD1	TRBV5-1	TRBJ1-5	CASSTGQGGQPQHF	TGCGCCAGCAGCACGGGACAGGGCGGACAGCCCCAGCATTTT
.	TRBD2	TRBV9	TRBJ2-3	CASSADLAGGTDTQYF	TGTGCCAGCAGCGCAGACCTTGCGGGGGGCACAGATACGCAGTATTTT
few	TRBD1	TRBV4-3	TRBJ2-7	CASSNGTGTPYEQYF	TGCGCCAGCAGCAATGGGACAGGTACCCCCTACGAGCAGTACTTC
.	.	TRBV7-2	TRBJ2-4	CASSLGVANIQYF	TGTGCCAGCAGCTTAGGGGTAGCAAACATTCAGTACTTC
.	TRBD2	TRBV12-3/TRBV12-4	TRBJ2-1	CASKTRGLAVNEQFF	TGTGCCAGCAAAACGCGGGGACTAGCGGTGAATGAGCAGTTCTTC
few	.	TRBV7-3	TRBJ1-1	CASSLGYNTEAFF	TGTGCCAGCAGCTTGGGGTATAACACTGAAGCTTTCTTT
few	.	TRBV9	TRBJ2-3	CASSVEGAPTDTQYF	TGTGCCAGCAGCGTAGAAGGGGCACCCACAGATACGCAGTATTTT
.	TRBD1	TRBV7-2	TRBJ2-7	CASSLTPGTGSYEQYF	TGTGCCAGCAGCTTAACCCCCGGGACAGGGTCCTACGAGCAGTACTTC